Following are 18 T cell receptor beta chains from one sample sequenced in a study of tumor and adjacent non-tumor tissue in lung cancer (dated by TCRdb to between 2017 and 2018). Bulk unsorted tissue served as the source for RNA extraction, and RNA quality was assessed using a NanoDrop ND-1000 and an Agilent 2100. For the normal lung samples, distant non-tumor tissue was collected more than 3 cm away from the tumor edge. The method was multiplex PCR. Sequencer: Illumina HiSeq 2500. Following protocols modified from ARM-PCR, the researchers constructed TCRbeta libraries through three rounds of nested PCR with primers (Table S4). The public reads were quality trimmed at Q25 with fastp and then assembled into clones with MiXCR by TCRdb, keeping productive beta chains. Rows matching on CDR3 protein sequence are summarized as one entry with the most common DNA and genes. Here the sample has more than 85,000 distinct CDR3 sequences; about 61% occur a single time. Together, the top ten hold roughly 19% of the sample.

Material for sequencing was distant non-tumor lung tissue. The receptors originated from a man aged 60-69 years with non-small cell lung cancer.

The chain recombines TRBV6-6 with TRBJ1-2; possible D gene TRBD1, 5 bases. Germline-derived CDR1 and CDR2 are MNHNY and SVGAGI (reference sequence). This CDR3 is built from 11 residues. The CDR3, as DNA: TGTGCTAGCGTCGGGGGGTATGGCTACACCTTC. Translation: CASVGGYGYTF.

In the case of this clonotype: Sequence at one end of the junction differs from germline and may be a read error. The rearrangement uses TRBV11-2 and TRBJ2-3, with unresolved D. This CDR3 contains 13 residues. The germline CDR1 and CDR2 sequences are SGHAT and FQNNGV. The CDR3 DNA sequence: TGTCCCAGCAGATTCGAAGGGCTGGATATGCAGTATTTT. As protein: CPSRFEGLDMQYF.

This clonotype appeared once. This may come from a read error, since a much larger clone is one base off. The chain uses TRBV6-1 and TRBJ2-4, with D perhaps matching TRBD2 (5 bases). The CDR3 spans 13 residues. Germline CDR1 is MNHNS and CDR2 is SASEGT. Trimming left V 7 bases short and J 5 bases short, with 12 bases between. Written as DNA, the CDR3 is TGTGCCAGCACCGAAAGGAGGCAAAACATTCAGTACTTC. Encoded protein: CASTERRQNIQYF.

This clonotype was observed at least ten times. This chain connects TRBV12-3 or TRBV12-4 to TRBJ2-7; tentatively, D is TRBD1 or TRBD2 (5 bases each). V lost 1 base, J lost 7 bases, and 14 bases lay in between. There are 14 residues in the CDR3. CDR3 DNA sequence: TGTGCCAGCAGTTTAGGGGGGACGGTTCGAGAGCAGTACTTC. Amino acid sequence: CASSLGGTVREQYF.

As for this clonotype: The junction does not match germline at one end; this may be a read error. This sequence joins TRBV20-1 and TRBJ2-3; no clear D. From germline, CDR1 is DFQATT and CDR2 SNEGSKA (reference sequence). The CDR3 length is 14 residues. CDR3 region: CNARDAGTDDTQYF. The CDR3 nucleotides are TGCAATGCCAGAGATGCAGGCACGGATGATACCCAGTATTTT.

A note on this clonotype: At one of its ends the junction is not consistent with the germline gene, which may arise from a read error. The chain couples TRBV6-1 to TRBJ2-1; D gene ambiguous. Germline-derived CDR1 and CDR2 are MNHNS and SASEGT. The CDR3 runs to 13 residues. The CDR3 DNA reads TGTGCCAGTAGTGTGACATCGGGCAATGAGCAGTTCTTC. Translation gives CASSVTSGNEQFF.

On this clonotype: At one boundary the junction diverges from the germline segment, which might be a read error. V and J are TRBV4-1 and TRBJ1-2; D possibly corresponds to TRBD1 (5 bases). Germline CDR1 MGHRA, CDR2 YSYEKL. The CDR3 is made up of 15 amino acids. The CDR3 sequence: CASSQVLSGLFGCTF. The DNA of the CDR3 is TGCGCCAGCAGCCAAGTTTTGTCAGGGCTATTTGGCTGCACCTTC.

Many counts were recorded for this clonotype. The chain combines TRBV14 with TRBJ1-2; unclear D gene. This CDR3 is 13 amino acids long. Trimming took off 0 bases at V and 4 bases at J, with 6 bases between the two ends. Germline assignment: CDR1 SGHDN and CDR2 FVKESK. The DNA of the CDR3 is TGTGCCAGCAGCCAAGATCGGATCTATGGCTACACCTTC. Translating it yields CASSQDRIYGYTF.

This rearrangement joins TRBV6-5 to TRBJ1-4; 7 bases fit TRBD1. This CDR3 has 14 amino acids. In germline, CDR1 is MNHEY, CDR2 SVGAGI. With 4 bases clipped from V and 6 bases from J, the junction kept 5 bases outside the gene matches. CDR3 loop: CASSFRGVDEKLFF. As DNA, the CDR3 is TGTGCCAGCAGTTTCAGGGGGGTTGATGAAAAACTGTTTTTT.

As for this clonotype: This may arise from a read error, as a much more abundant clone is one base away. The gene calls are TRBV5-5 and TRBJ2-1, with 9 bases matching TRBD2. Germline V gene data show CDR1 as SGHKS and CDR2 as YYEKEE (reference sequence). CDR3 length: 15 amino acids. CDR3 nucleotides: TGTGCCAGCAGCCCCGGCGGGAGGGCCTGGGTAGGGCAGTTGTTC. The encoded protein is CASSPGGRAWVGQLF.

As for this clonotype: One end of the junction varies from germline; a read error may be responsible. This rearrangement joins TRBV29-1 to TRBJ2-7; a weak D match, TRBD2 (5 bases). CDR1 is SQVTM, CDR2 ANQGSEA, per germline. The CDR3 has 15 residues. This chain's CDR3 is CSVKHATISSYKQYF. Written as DNA, the CDR3 is TGTAGCGTTAAGCACGCGACTATAAGCTCCTACAAGCAGTACTTC.

The rearrangement joins TRBV19 to TRBJ2-6, with 7 bases matching TRBD1. Germline lookup yields CDR1 LNHDA and CDR2 SQIVND (reference sequence). This CDR3 comprises 16 residues. J lost 0 bases, V lost 5 bases, and 4 bases had no gene match. CDR3 region: CASSSGTASGANVLTF. The CDR3 coding sequence is TGTGCCAGTAGTTCCGGGACAGCCTCTGGGGCCAACGTCCTGACTTTC.

On this clonotype: One junction end disagrees with the germline gene, perhaps due to a read error. The genes are TRBV11-2 and TRBJ2-1; possible D gene TRBD1, 5 bases. From germline, CDR1 is SGHAT and CDR2 FQNNGV. This CDR3 has 16 amino acids. In DNA form, the CDR3 reads TGTGCAAGCAGTTTAAGGAGCAGGGTAGGTTTCGATGAGCAGTTCTTC. Its translation is CASSLRSRVGFDEQFF.

This clonotype was recorded only once. Given a much more abundant clone one base away, this may be a read error. This CDR3 reads CASSLGGSGRAGGQFF. The CDR3 coding sequence is TGTGCCAGCAGCTTGGGGGGTAGCGGGAGGGCCGGTGGGCAGTTCTTC. V is TRBV5-5 and J is TRBJ2-1, with 11 bases matching TRBD2. CDR1 and CDR2 from the germline V gene are SGHKS and YYEKEE (reference sequence). The length of the CDR3 is 16 residues. J gave up 12 bases and V 0 bases, and 11 bases lay outside the gene matches.

This clonotype was recorded at least ten times. The gene calls are TRBV13 and TRBJ2-7; D ambiguous. V was clipped by 5 bases and J by 5 bases, with 10 bases between them. Germline-derived CDR1 and CDR2 are PRHDT and FYEKMQ (reference sequence). CDR3 length: 12 amino acids. The CDR3 nucleotides read TGTGCCAGCAGCCCCAATAGACACGAGCAGTACTTC. This translates into CASSPNRHEQYF.

This clonotype was observed at least ten times. The chain links TRBV30 to TRBJ2-3; unclear D gene. The CDR3 spans 12 residues. Germline loops: CDR1 GTSNPN, CDR2 SVGIG (reference sequence). Trimming cost V 2 bases and J 6 bases, with 9 bases left between them. CDR3 in amino acids: CAWSPTRDTQYF. The CDR3 bases are TGTGCCTGGAGTCCCACGCGCGATACGCAGTATTTT.

Turning to this clonotype: At one end the junction does not follow the germline gene, possibly because of a read error. V is TRBV6-1 and J is TRBJ2-1; the D gene could be TRBD1 or TRBD2 (5 bases each). CDR1 MNHNS and CDR2 SASEGT come from the germline V gene. The CDR3 runs 15 residues. The CDR3 region is CAGSEAEVGRNEQFF. Here the CDR3 DNA reads TGTGCCGGCAGTGAAGCCGAAGTGGGACGCAATGAGCAGTTCTTC.

This clonotype showed up just a few times. This chain joins TRBV6-2 or TRBV6-3 and TRBJ2-3, with 7 bases identical to TRBD2. V shed 2 bases and J 1 base; nucleotides not matched to a gene: 12. CDR3 length: 18 amino acids. Germline V CDR1 and CDR2: MNHEY, SVGEGT. The CDR3 sequence is CASSYTPGEGIGTDTQYF. CDR3 nucleotide sequence: TGTGCCAGCAGTTACACCCCCGGGGAGGGAATAGGCACAGATACGCAGTATTTT.